The next 3 T cell receptor beta chains were all read from a single sample in a study of cytomegalovirus exposure and HLA in healthy donors. With 60 Vbeta and 13 Jbeta primers, the PCR was carried out. Profiling relied on immunoSEQ multiplex PCR, and the TCRdb table lists in-frame clones only, not all of them. This sample has 85,000 to 120,000 clones, with roughly four fifths found just once. The specimen sequenced was PBMCs. The receptor set was obtained from a man aged 50-60 years in good health and CMV-seronegative.

This clone was observed a single time. At one boundary the junction diverges from the germline segment, which might be a read error. J is TRBJ2-2 and V is TRBV29-1; possible D gene TRBD2, 5 bases. Germline V CDR1 and CDR2: SQVTM, ANQGSEA. The CDR3 has 13 residues. In DNA form, the CDR3 reads TGCAGCATCAAGGGCAGAGAACACCGGGGAGCTGTTTTT. Translation: CSIKGREHRGAVF.

The genes are TRBV5-1 and TRBJ1-4; 7 bases are a match to TRBD1. After removal of 0 bases from V and 7 bases from J, the junction contained 6 bases not matched to a gene. From germline, CDR1 is SGHRS and CDR2 YFSETQ. The CDR3 consists of 15 residues. The CDR3 here is CASSLEGALTEKLFF. Here the CDR3 DNA reads TGCGCCAGCAGCTTGGAGGGGGCACTTACTGAAAAACTGTTTTTT.

V gene TRBV7-2 combines with J gene TRBJ1-4; D remains unclear. There are 12 residues in the CDR3. Trimming took 5 bases from V and 8 from J, leaving 9 bases between them. Germline V gene lookup returns CDR1 SGHTA and CDR2 FQGNSA. CDR3 nucleotide sequence: TGTGCCAGCAGCCTACCGGGGGAAAAACTGTTTTTT. As protein: CASSLPGEKLFF.